This entry lists 23 T cell receptor beta chains sequenced from one sample in a study of blood T cells in healthy people across ages. A second PCR of about 6 to 12 cycles used a sample-barcoded 5' primer and a J-beta primer mix. TCRdb called the 5' RACE reads again in MiXCR, with one record for every CDR3 protein. This table holds some 1.7 million distinct CDR3 sequences, 28% found once. The sequencing input was blood. The origin of the receptors is a woman under 40 in good health.

This clonotype has at least ten counts. V and J are TRBV29-1 and TRBJ2-7; 7 bases fit TRBD2. The ends lost 5 bases at V and 3 bases at J; junction bases unmatched: 13. The germline CDR1 and CDR2 sequences are SQVTM and ANQGSEA. This CDR3 region has 15 residues. The CDR3 loop reads CSVSWEFRGDYEQYF. Here the CDR3 DNA reads TGCAGCGTTTCCTGGGAATTTCGGGGGGACTACGAGCAGTACTTC.

The V gene is TRBV4-3, the J gene TRBJ2-1; possible D gene TRBD2, 6 bases. Germline CDR1 and CDR2: LGHNA and YSLEER. The CDR3 totals 16 residues. V was trimmed by 1 base and J by 3 bases, leaving 13 bases between them. DNA of the CDR3: TGCGCCAGCAGCCAAGCTTCGGCGGGGTACTACAATGAGCAGTTCTTC. This encodes CASSQASAGYYNEQFF.

The chain couples TRBV20-1 to TRBJ1-1; tentative D call: TRBD1 (6 bases). The V and J ends lost 2 bases and 1 base respectively, with 8 bases between them. The germline V gene has CDR1 DFQATT and CDR2 SNEGSKA (reference sequence). The length of the CDR3 is 13 residues. The CDR3 protein is CSARTGTNTEAFF. For the CDR3, the DNA is TGCAGTGCTAGAACAGGGACGAACACTGAAGCTTTCTTT.

This chain joins TRBV6-1 and TRBJ2-1; maybe TRBD2 (7 bases). The CDR3 has 14 amino acids. Trimming left V 3 bases short and J 7 bases short, with 13 bases between. Germline-derived CDR1 and CDR2 are MNHNS and SASEGT. CDR3 nucleotide sequence: TGTGCCAGCAGTGAGATGGGGGGGCGTAATGAGCAGTTCTTC. Protein product: CASSEMGGRNEQFF.

To note about this clonotype: A much larger clone lies one base from this, so it may be a read error. The chain carries TRBV5-1 and TRBJ2-4, with D perhaps being TRBD1 or TRBD2 (5 bases each). Trimming took 2 bases from V and 13 from J, leaving 22 bases between them. The CDR3 runs to 15 residues. Germline CDR1 reads SGHRS; CDR2 reads YFSETQ. The chain's CDR3 is CASSLNLWGYNEQYF. The CDR3 nucleotides read TGCGCCAGCAGCTTAAACCTCTGGGGGTACAATGAGCAGTACTTC. The complete variable domain, with remaining parts taken from reference TRBV5-1 and TRBJ2-4, reads KAGVTQTPRYLIKTRGQQVTLSCSPISGHRSVSWYQQTPGQGLQFLFEYFSETQRNKGNFPGRFSGRQFSNSRSEMNVSTLELGDSALYLCASSLNLWGYNEQYFGAGTRLSVL.

The genes are TRBV2 and TRBJ2-4; D is undetermined. Trimming removed 1 base at V and 0 bases at J, with 7 bases between. The CDR3 covers 15 residues. CDR1 and CDR2 (germline): SNHLY, FYNNEI. The CDR3 region has the DNA TGTGCCAGCAGTGAAGACTCGCTAGCCAAAAACATTCAGTACTTC. Protein: CASSEDSLAKNIQYF.

The gene calls are TRBV14 and TRBJ1-1; 10 bases match TRBD1. CDR1 is SGHDN, CDR2 FVKESK, per germline. This CDR3 region has 16 residues. V was pared by 1 base and J by 5 bases, with 7 bases of the junction left unmatched. CDR3 DNA: TGTGCCAGCAGCCAAGGAGACAGGGGGCTGAGGACTGAAGCTTTCTTT. It specifies CASSQGDRGLRTEAFF.

At least ten counts were recorded for this clonotype. The genes are TRBV24-1 and TRBJ1-1; D possibly corresponds to TRBD1 (6 bases). The CDR3 sequence is 13 residues long. The germline CDR1 and CDR2 sequences are KGHDR and SFDVKD. V gave up 3 bases and J gave up 10 bases, with 14 bases separating them. In nucleotides, the CDR3 is TGTGCCACCAGTGATCCCGGGACATTGGGAGCTTTCTTT. Translation gives CATSDPGTLGAFF.

In the case of this clonotype: At one end, the junction sequence differs from germline, possibly due to a read error. V gene TRBV9 combines with J gene TRBJ2-3; D may match TRBD1 or TRBD2 (5 bases each). The CDR3 is 15 amino acids. Per germline, CDR1 SGDLS and CDR2 YYNGEE. The CDR3 DNA reads as TGTGCCAGCAGCCCCGGGACGGTTAGCATAGATACGCAGTATTTT. Amino acids: CASSPGTVSIDTQYF.

This clonotype was counted only a few times. The chain couples TRBV5-1 to TRBJ2-1; TRBD2 aligns across 11 bases. The CDR3 sequence is 16 residues long. Germline V gives CDR1 SGHRS, CDR2 YFSETQ. V shed 6 bases and J 1 base; nucleotides not matched to a gene: 6. The chain's CDR3 is CASTTSGRGSYNEQFF. As DNA, the CDR3 is TGCGCCAGCACAACTAGCGGGAGAGGATCCTACAATGAGCAGTTCTTC. Using reference TRBV5-1 and TRBJ2-1 for the parts outside the CDR3, the full variable domain is KAGVTQTPRYLIKTRGQQVTLSCSPISGHRSVSWYQQTPGQGLQFLFEYFSETQRNKGNFPGRFSGRQFSNSRSEMNVSTLELGDSALYLCASTTSGRGSYNEQFFGPGTRLTVL.

As regards this clonotype: A much larger clone lies one base from this, so it may be a read error. The chain carries TRBV6-5 and TRBJ2-7; TRBD2 matches at 7 bases. The CDR3 consists of 13 residues. CDR1 MNHEY and CDR2 SVGAGI come from the germline V gene. The CDR3 DNA is TGTGCCAGCAGTCGAGCGGGAAGGTACGAGCAGGACTTC. This encodes CASSRAGRYEQDF.

As regards this clonotype: A much larger clone is a single base away; this may be a read error. V is TRBV10-3 and J is TRBJ2-7; TRBD1 matches 8 bases. Germline loops: CDR1 ENHRY, CDR2 SYGVKD. Trimming cost V 3 bases and J 6 bases; bases outside gene matches: 10. The CDR3 sequence is 15 residues long. The CDR3 region is CAISDRTGTGSEQYF. Here the CDR3 DNA reads TGTGCCATCAGTGACCGGACAGGGACGGGCAGCGAGCAGTACTTC.

This clonotype was counted only a few times. This chain links TRBV7-2 with TRBJ2-3; a possible D gene is TRBD2 (6 bases). CDR3 size: 15 residues. Germline lookup yields CDR1 SGHTA and CDR2 FQGNSA. V was clipped by 5 bases and J by 6 bases, with 18 bases between them. This CDR3 reads CASSTGLAEGDTQYF. The CDR3 nucleotides read TGTGCCAGCAGCACCGGTTTAGCGGAGGGGGATACGCAGTATTTT.

This clonotype was seen repeatedly, ten times or more. The chain is built from TRBV5-1 and TRBJ2-5, with no clear D. Germline V gene data show CDR1 as SGHRS and CDR2 as YFSETQ. The CDR3 covers 13 residues. The V and J ends lost 3 bases and 5 bases respectively, with 11 bases between them. CDR3 in amino acids: CASSSAGWETQYF. The CDR3 nucleotides read TGCGCCAGCAGCTCGGCCGGGTGGGAGACCCAGTACTTC. The whole variable domain, remainder taken from reference TRBV5-1 and TRBJ2-5, is KAGVTQTPRYLIKTRGQQVTLSCSPISGHRSVSWYQQTPGQGLQFLFEYFSETQRNKGNFPGRFSGRQFSNSRSEMNVSTLELGDSALYLCASSSAGWETQYFGPGTRLLVL.

This clonotype has just a few counts. CDR3: CSARDRQGGNEKLFF. CDR3 DNA: TGCAGTGCTAGAGATCGACAGGGGGGTAATGAAAAACTGTTTTTT. The chain recombines TRBV20-1 with TRBJ1-4, with 9 bases aligning to TRBD1. The germline V gene encodes CDR1 DFQATT and CDR2 SNEGSKA (reference sequence). The CDR3 is 15 amino acids. V was pared by 0 bases and J by 4 bases, with 3 bases of the junction left unmatched.

This clonotype has a handful of counts. A read error may be the cause here, since a much bigger clone is one base away. The chain recombines TRBV12-3 or TRBV12-4 with TRBJ1-1; 7 bases match TRBD1. The CDR3 runs 13 residues. V dropped 7 bases and J dropped 1; count of bases not matched to a gene: 3. Written as DNA, the CDR3 is TGTGCCAGCACCCGGACAGGGAACACTGAAGCTTTCTTT. It yields the protein CASTRTGNTEAFF.

V usage is TRBV19 and J usage is TRBJ2-1; D possibly corresponds to TRBD2 (6 bases). The length of the CDR3 is 11 residues. Germline values: CDR1 LNHDA, CDR2 SQIVND (reference sequence). Trimming removed 6 bases from V and 9 bases from J, with 9 bases in between. CDR3 coding DNA: TGTGCCAGTAGCGGGAGATCTGAGCAGTTCTTC. Residues: CASSGRSEQFF.

The chain couples TRBV4-1 to TRBJ2-3; 9 bases are a match to TRBD1. The CDR3 length is 16 residues. The V and J ends lost 5 bases and 3 bases, in that order; junction bases with no gene match: 9. Germline V lookup: CDR1 MGHRA, CDR2 YSYEKL. CDR3 residues: CASSNLGQGRTDTQYF. The CDR3 nucleotides are TGCGCCAGCAGCAACCTAGGACAGGGGAGGACAGATACGCAGTATTTT.

This clonotype was counted only a few times. V usage is TRBV20-1 and J usage is TRBJ1-1; unclear D gene. CDR1 DFQATT and CDR2 SNEGSKA come from the germline V gene (reference sequence). V was pared by 3 bases and J by 6 bases, with 14 bases between. This CDR3 has 13 amino acids. CDR3 loop: CSAREALRAEAFF. The CDR3 DNA sequence: TGCAGTGCTAGGGAAGCTCTCCGGGCTGAAGCTTTCTTT.

This clonotype was seen a few times. The chain joins TRBV6-6 to TRBJ2-5; a weak D match, TRBD2 (5 bases). V was cut by 2 bases and J by 5 bases, with 12 bases left in between. Germline V gene sequence: CDR1 MNHNY, CDR2 SVGAGI (reference sequence). CDR3 length: 14 amino acids. CDR3 in DNA: TGTGCCAGCAGTTACGACCTAGCAGTCGAGACCCAGTACTTC. Protein product: CASSYDLAVETQYF.

There are a few counts of this clonotype. The chain recombines TRBV12-3 or TRBV12-4 with TRBJ1-2; 8 bases agree with TRBD1. The CDR3 length is 12 residues. Trimming took 8 bases from V and 7 from J; bases not matched to a gene: 6. CDR3 DNA: TGTGCCAGCTTCGGACAGGGTTTTGGCTACACCTTC. Amino acid sequence: CASFGQGFGYTF.

This clonotype was found a few times. The J gene is TRBJ2-3, the V gene TRBV7-9; tentative D call: TRBD1 (5 bases). The CDR3 contains 13 residues. V was clipped by 4 bases and J by 6 bases, with 11 bases between them. Germline assignment: CDR1 SEHNR and CDR2 FQNEAQ (reference sequence). The CDR3 DNA is TGTGCCAGCAGCTACACAGGTGGGGATACGCAGTATTTT. Amino acids: CASSYTGGDTQYF.

The sample holds a few counts of this clonotype. The chain joins TRBV27 to TRBJ2-1, with D perhaps TRBD1 (5 bases). Germline V lookup: CDR1 MNHEY, CDR2 SMNVEV (reference sequence). The V end was cut by 6 bases, the J end by 1 base, with 13 bases between. This CDR3 is 15 amino acids long. The CDR3 is CASRAETASYNEQFF. The CDR3 DNA follows: TGTGCCAGCAGGGCGGAGACAGCTTCCTACAATGAGCAGTTCTTC.